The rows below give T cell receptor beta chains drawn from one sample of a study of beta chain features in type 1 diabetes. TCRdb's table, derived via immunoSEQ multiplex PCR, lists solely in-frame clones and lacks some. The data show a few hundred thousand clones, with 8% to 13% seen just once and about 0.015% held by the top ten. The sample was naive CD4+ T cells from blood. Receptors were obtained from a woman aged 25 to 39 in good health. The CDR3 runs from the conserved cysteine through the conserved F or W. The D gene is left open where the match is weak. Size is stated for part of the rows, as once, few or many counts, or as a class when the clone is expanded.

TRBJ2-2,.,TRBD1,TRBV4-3,CASSLRTGNTGELFF,TGCGCCAGCAGCCTAAGGACAGGGAACACCGGGGAGCTGTTTTTT
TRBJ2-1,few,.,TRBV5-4,CASSPPSRYNEQFF,TGTGCCAGCAGCCCCCCGTCCAGATACAATGAGCAGTTCTTC
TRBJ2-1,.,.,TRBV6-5,CASSYRTLRTNEQFF,TGTGCCAGCAGTTACAGAACGCTAAGGACTAATGAGCAGTTCTTC
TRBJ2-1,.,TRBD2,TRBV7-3,CASSLGLAGGRDEQFF,TGTGCCAGCAGCCTAGGACTAGCGGGAGGCCGGGATGAGCAGTTCTTC
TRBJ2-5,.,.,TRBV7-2,CASSLAGAGETQYF,TGTGCCAGCAGCTTAGCGGGAGCGGGAGAGACCCAGTACTTC
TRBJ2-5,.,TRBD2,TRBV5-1,CASNQAGGVEETQYF,TGCGCCAGCAATCAGGCGGGAGGAGTAGAAGAGACCCAGTACTTC
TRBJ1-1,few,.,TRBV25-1,CASSEVGGVKNTEAFF,TGTGCCAGCAGTGAGGTAGGAGGGGTTAAGAACACTGAAGCTTTCTTT
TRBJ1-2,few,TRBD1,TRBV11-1,CASSSRQGLYGYTF,TGTGCCAGCAGCTCAAGACAGGGCCTCTATGGCTACACCTTC
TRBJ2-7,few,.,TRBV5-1,CASSLEGVGSYEQYF,TGCGCCAGCAGCTTGGAGGGGGTGGGCTCCTACGAGCAGTACTTC
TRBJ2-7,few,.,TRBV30,CAWSVGGSSYEQYF,TGTGCCTGGAGTGTTGGTGGGAGCTCCTACGAGCAGTACTTC
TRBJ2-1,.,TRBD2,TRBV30,CAWSVIGTSGTQFF,TGTGCCTGGAGTGTGATCGGGACTAGCGGAACGCAGTTCTTC
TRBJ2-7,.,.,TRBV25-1,CASSEYSPTGYEQYF,TGTGCCAGCAGTGAATATTCTCCGACGGGCTACGAGCAGTACTTC
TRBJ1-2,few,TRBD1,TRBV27,CASRRTGGLDYGYTF,TGTGCCAGCAGACGGACAGGGGGCTTAGACTATGGCTACACCTTC
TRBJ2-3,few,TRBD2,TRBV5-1,CASSPSGGTDTQYF,TGCGCCAGCAGCCCTAGCGGGGGCACAGATACGCAGTATTTT